The clone carrying this T cell receptor (beta chain) was counted at least ten times. Its specificity is unknown. This sample was taken from a study of response to subunit inactivated influenza vaccine. General observations from the study: The study's authors posited that every seasonal influenza vaccination enlists few new T cells.

In TCRdb, the RT-PCR reads were re-called with MiXCR into one record per CDR3 protein. The repertoire holds hundreds of thousands of distinct CDR3 sequences, with about 15% as singletons. The clonotype was recovered from a man in his fifties who received an inactivated influenza vaccine. Sequencing was performed on PBMCs from blood, taken 11 to 12 days after vaccination.

CDR3 in amino acids: CASSSQMRDLSYGYTF. CDR3 nucleotides: TGTGCCAGCAGTTCCCAGATGCGGGACCTTAGCTATGGCTACACCTTC. The chain uses TRBV6-5 and TRBJ1-2; D is possibly TRBD1 (5 bases). The CDR3 has 16 amino acids. Trimming took off 4 bases at V and 4 bases at J, with 19 bases between the two ends. Germline V CDR1 and CDR2: MNHEY, SVGAGI.